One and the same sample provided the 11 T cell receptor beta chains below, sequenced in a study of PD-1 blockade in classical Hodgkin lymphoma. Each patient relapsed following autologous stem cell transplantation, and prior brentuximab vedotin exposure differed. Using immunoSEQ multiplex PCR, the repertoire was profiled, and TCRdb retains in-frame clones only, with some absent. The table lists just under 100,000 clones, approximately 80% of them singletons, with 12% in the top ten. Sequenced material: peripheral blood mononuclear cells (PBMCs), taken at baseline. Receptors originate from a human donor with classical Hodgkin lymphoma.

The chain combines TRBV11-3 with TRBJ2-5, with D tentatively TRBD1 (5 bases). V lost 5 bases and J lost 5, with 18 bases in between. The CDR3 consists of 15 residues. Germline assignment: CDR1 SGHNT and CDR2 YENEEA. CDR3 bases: TGTGCCAGCAGCCAGGGCCTAGGGCCTCGGGAGACCCAGTACTTC. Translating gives CASSQGLGPRETQYF.

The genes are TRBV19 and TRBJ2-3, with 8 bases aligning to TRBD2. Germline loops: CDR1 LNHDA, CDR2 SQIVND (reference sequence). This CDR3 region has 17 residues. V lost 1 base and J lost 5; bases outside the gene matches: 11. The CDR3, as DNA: TGTGCCAGTAGTATAGCCGGGATAGCGGGGACCCAAGATACGCAGTATTTT. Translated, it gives CASSIAGIAGTQDTQYF.

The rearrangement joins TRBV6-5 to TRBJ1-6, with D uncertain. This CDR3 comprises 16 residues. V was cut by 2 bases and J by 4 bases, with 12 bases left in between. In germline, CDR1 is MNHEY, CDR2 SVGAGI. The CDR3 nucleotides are TGTGCCAGCAGTTACAGGTTGGCGGCTTATAATTCACCCCTCCACTTT. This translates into CASSYRLAAYNSPLHF.

CDR3 amino acids: CASSLGLAGGVTGELFF. The CDR3, as DNA: TGTGCCAGTAGTTTGGGACTAGCGGGAGGGGTCACCGGGGAGCTGTTTTTT. The V gene is TRBV19, the J gene TRBJ2-2; TRBD2 aligns across 16 bases. The germline V gene encodes CDR1 LNHDA and CDR2 SQIVND (reference sequence). J lost 4 bases, V lost 5 bases, and 4 bases had no gene match. There are 17 residues in the CDR3.

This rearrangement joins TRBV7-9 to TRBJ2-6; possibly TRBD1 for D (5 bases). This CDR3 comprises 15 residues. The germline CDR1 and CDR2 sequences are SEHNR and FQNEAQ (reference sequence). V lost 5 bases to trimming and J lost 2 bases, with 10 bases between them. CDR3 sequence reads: CASSLQGPGANVLTF. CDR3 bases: TGTGCCAGCAGCCTCCAGGGCCCTGGGGCCAACGTCCTGACTTTC.

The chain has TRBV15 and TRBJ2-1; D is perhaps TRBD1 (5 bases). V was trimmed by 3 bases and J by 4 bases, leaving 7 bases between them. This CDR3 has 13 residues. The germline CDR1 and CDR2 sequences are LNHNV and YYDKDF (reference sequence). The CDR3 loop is CATSRDIYNEQFF. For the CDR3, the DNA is TGTGCCACCAGCAGGGACATATACAATGAGCAGTTCTTC.

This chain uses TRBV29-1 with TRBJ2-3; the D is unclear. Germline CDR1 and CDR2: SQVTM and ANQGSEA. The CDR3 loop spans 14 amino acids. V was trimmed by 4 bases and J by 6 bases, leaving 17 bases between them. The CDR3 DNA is TGCAGCGTTGTTTGGGATCCCCTGGGGGATACGCAGTATTTT. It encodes CSVVWDPLGDTQYF.

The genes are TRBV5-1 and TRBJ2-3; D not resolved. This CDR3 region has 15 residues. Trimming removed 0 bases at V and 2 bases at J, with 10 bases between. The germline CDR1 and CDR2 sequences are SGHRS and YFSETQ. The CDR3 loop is CASSLVDPYTDTQYF. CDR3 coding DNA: TGCGCCAGCAGCTTGGTCGACCCATACACAGATACGCAGTATTTT.

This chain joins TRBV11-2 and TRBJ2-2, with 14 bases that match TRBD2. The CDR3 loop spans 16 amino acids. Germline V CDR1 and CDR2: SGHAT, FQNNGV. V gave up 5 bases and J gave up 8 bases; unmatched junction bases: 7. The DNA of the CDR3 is TGTGCCAGCAGCCCCCGGGGGACTAGCGGGAGAGGGGAGCTGTTTTTT. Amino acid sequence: CASSPRGTSGRGELFF.

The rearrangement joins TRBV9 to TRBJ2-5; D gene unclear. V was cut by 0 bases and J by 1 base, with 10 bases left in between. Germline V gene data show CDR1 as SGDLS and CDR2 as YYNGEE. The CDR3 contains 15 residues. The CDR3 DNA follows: TGTGCCAGCAGCGTAGGGTCAACAGCCCAAGAGACCCAGTACTTC. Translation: CASSVGSTAQETQYF.

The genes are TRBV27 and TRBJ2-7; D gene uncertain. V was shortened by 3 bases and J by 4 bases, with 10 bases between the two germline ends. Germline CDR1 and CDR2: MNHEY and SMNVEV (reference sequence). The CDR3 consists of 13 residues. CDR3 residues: CASSFTPPYEQYF. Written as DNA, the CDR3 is TGTGCCAGCAGTTTCACCCCCCCTTACGAGCAGTACTTC.